What follows are 24 T cell receptor beta chains derived from one specimen sequenced in a study of blood T cell repertoires in COVID-19. This table comes from immunoSEQ multiplex PCR, and its TCRdb copy is limited to in-frame clones, with some not included. The table lists about 68,000 clones, approximately 89% of them singletons. What was sequenced was peripheral blood. The receptors shown here come from a human donor in a cohort sampled during active COVID-19.

This chain uses TRBV4-1 with TRBJ1-1; perhaps TRBD1 as D (5 bases). CDR1 MGHRA and CDR2 YSYEKL come from the germline V gene. V was clipped by 4 bases and J by 5 bases, with 23 bases between them. CDR3 length: 17 residues. CDR3 nucleotide sequence: TGCGCCAGCAGCCTCCAGTTCCCGGGTACCGGGGGGACTGAAGCTTTCTTT. Protein: CASSLQFPGTGGTEAFF.

This clone was picked up one time. A read error may produce the germline difference seen at one junction end. The chain employs TRBV5-6 and TRBJ1-2; D remains unclear. The germline CDR1 and CDR2 sequences are SGHDT and YYEEEE. The CDR3 extends over 11 amino acids. CDR3 loop: CASSTTTVELF. The CDR3 coding sequence is TGTGCCAGCAGCACCACAACAGTAGAGCTATTC.

To note about this clone: At one end, the junction sequence differs from germline, possibly due to a read error. The rearrangement links TRBV3-1 (or the pseudogene TRBV3-2) to TRBJ1-2, with D unclear. Germline values: CDR1 LGHDT, CDR2 YNNKEL (reference sequence). CDR3 length equals 12 residues. This CDR3 is CASSQDRRRCAF. In DNA form, the CDR3 reads TGTGCCAGCAGCCAAGATAGGAGGCGCTGTGCCTTC.

V usage is TRBV6-5 and J usage is TRBJ1-2; TRBD1 agrees at 7 bases. J was trimmed by 0 bases and V by 5 bases; bases with no gene match: 6. Germline values: CDR1 MNHEY, CDR2 SVGAGI. The CDR3 is 15 amino acids. CDR3 DNA: TGTGCCAGCAGTCCACAGGGGTTATCTAACTATGGCTACACCTTC. It encodes CASSPQGLSNYGYTF.

The genes are TRBV4-3 and TRBJ1-1; possibly TRBD1 for D (5 bases). The CDR3 extends over 13 amino acids. The germline V gene encodes CDR1 LGHNA and CDR2 YSLEER. V lost 3 bases to trimming and J lost 11 bases, with 16 bases between them. CDR3 region: CASSQVPGLMAFF. The CDR3 DNA sequence: TGCGCCAGCAGCCAGGTGCCGGGACTAATGGCTTTCTTT.

J is TRBJ2-1 and V is TRBV7-2, with a possible D match to TRBD2 (5 bases). This CDR3 has 12 amino acids. Germline assignment: CDR1 SGHTA and CDR2 FQGNSA. The ends were cut back, 5 bases at V and 8 bases at J, with 10 bases in the middle. The CDR3 DNA follows: TGTGCCAGCAGCCCAGCGCGGGATGAGCAGTTCTTC. It codes for CASSPARDEQFF.

The rearrangement links TRBV6-5 to TRBJ2-3; possible D gene TRBD2, 5 bases. The CDR3 covers 12 residues. The V gene lost 6 bases and the J gene lost 6 bases, with 10 bases spanning the gap. In germline, CDR1 is MNHEY, CDR2 SVGAGI. The CDR3 protein is CASSSRGDTQYF. The CDR3 region has the DNA TGTGCCAGCAGCTCCCGAGGGGATACGCAGTATTTT.

J is TRBJ1-4 and V is TRBV5-1, with 9 positions matching TRBD1. From germline, CDR1 is SGHRS and CDR2 YFSETQ. CDR3 length equals 15 residues. The J segment lost 3 bases and the V segment lost 0 bases, leaving 0 bases of the junction unmatched. The CDR3 loop reads CASSLGQGANEKLFF. DNA for the CDR3: TGCGCCAGCAGCTTGGGACAGGGGGCTAATGAAAAACTGTTTTTT.

This chain uses TRBV14 with TRBJ2-1, with 11 bases that match TRBD2. V shed 1 base and J 7 bases; nucleotides not matched to a gene: 12. Germline CDR1 is SGHDN and CDR2 is FVKESK. This CDR3 region has 18 residues. The CDR3: CASSQGYALAGVHNEQFF. CDR3 sequence (DNA): TGTGCCAGCAGCCAAGGTTATGCACTAGCGGGAGTCCATAATGAGCAGTTCTTC.

This clone was found once. The gene calls are TRBV5-6 and TRBJ2-3; D is perhaps TRBD2 (6 bases). Germline V lookup: CDR1 SGHDT, CDR2 YYEEEE. V lost 4 bases and J lost 2, with 14 bases in between. The CDR3 contains 15 residues. In DNA, the CDR3 is TGTGCCAGCAGCCTAAACCGGGGGACCACAGATACGCAGTATTTT. Translating it yields CASSLNRGTTDTQYF.

The chain carries TRBV7-9 and TRBJ1-2; D unresolved. CDR3 size: 13 residues. V was shortened by 7 bases and J by 8 bases, with 17 bases between the two germline ends. Germline-derived CDR1 and CDR2 are SEHNR and FQNEAQ (reference sequence). CDR3 amino acids: CASTVAGGGGYTF. The CDR3 DNA sequence: TGTGCCAGCACCGTCGCCGGCGGAGGGGGCTACACCTTC.

As concerns this clone: The sample carries other DNA sequences with the same CDR3. The CDR3 coding sequence is TGTGCCAGCAGCTTAGACAGGGCTGGAAACACCATATATTTT. Amino acid sequence: CASSLDRAGNTIYF. This sequence joins TRBV7-2 and TRBJ1-3; possibly TRBD1 for D (6 bases). Per germline, CDR1 SGHTA and CDR2 FQGNSA. V dropped 1 base and J dropped 2 bases, with 6 bases sitting between them. CDR3 length: 14 residues.

V and J are TRBV12-5 and TRBJ2-7; no clear D. Germline CDR1 and CDR2: LGHNT and FRNRAP. With 2 bases removed from V and 3 bases from J, the gap between germline ends came to 8 bases. The CDR3 is 13 residues long. The CDR3 nucleotides read TGTGCTAGTGGTTTGAAAAACAGCTACGAGCAGTACTTC. The encoded protein is CASGLKNSYEQYF.

The J gene is TRBJ2-7, the V gene TRBV5-4; 9 nucleotides align to TRBD2. This CDR3 has 14 amino acids. Germline assignment: CDR1 SGHNT and CDR2 YYREEE (reference sequence). The junction had 3 bases not matched to a gene; V was cut back by 1 base and J by 4 bases. The CDR3 DNA reads as TGTGCCAGCAGCTTGAGCGGGAGGTCGTACGAGCAGTACTTC. Protein: CASSLSGRSYEQYF.

The chain is built from TRBV7-2 and TRBJ1-1, with unresolved D. The CDR3 sequence is 13 residues long. Trimming pared 5 bases from V and 0 bases from J, leaving 7 bases between. Germline V gene data show CDR1 as SGHTA and CDR2 as FQGNSA. The CDR3 here is CASSPGMNTEAFF. The CDR3 DNA sequence: TGTGCCAGCAGCCCCGGGATGAACACTGAAGCTTTCTTT.

This chain links TRBV5-1 with TRBJ2-7, with D maybe TRBD1 (6 bases). The germline V gene has CDR1 SGHRS and CDR2 YFSETQ. Trimming stripped 3 bases from V and 5 bases from J, with 12 bases between. The CDR3 spans 13 residues. CDR3 DNA: TGCGCCAGCAGCTCTGGACAGCTTGACGAGCAGTACTTC. This sequence encodes CASSSGQLDEQYF.

V usage is TRBV6-5 and J usage is TRBJ2-5, with 11 bases aligning to TRBD2. Unmatched junction bases numbered 3, after V lost 6 bases and J lost 3 bases. Germline CDR1 and CDR2: MNHEY and SVGAGI. The CDR3 has 14 amino acids. CDR3 nucleotide sequence: TGTGCCAGCAGACAGGGACTAGCGGAAGAGACCCAGTACTTC. Amino acids: CASRQGLAEETQYF.

The V gene is TRBV18, the J gene TRBJ2-3, with a possible D match to TRBD1 (6 bases). This CDR3 contains 14 residues. CDR1 and CDR2 from the germline V gene are KGHSH and LQKENI. Trimming stripped 3 bases from V and 8 bases from J, with 15 bases between. The CDR3 sequence is CASSPWTVRGTQYF. The CDR3 region has the DNA TGTGCCAGCTCACCGTGGACAGTACGGGGTACGCAGTATTTT.

This clone appeared once. The rearrangement links TRBV7-9 to TRBJ2-3, with 7 bases identical to TRBD2. The CDR3 runs to 16 residues. CDR1 is SEHNR and CDR2 is FQNEAQ in the germline V gene (reference sequence). V shed 1 base, J shed 5 bases, and the junction held 9 bases outside the gene matches. This CDR3 is CASSLGASGRGDTQYF. DNA of the CDR3: TGTGCCAGCAGCTTAGGGGCTAGCGGCCGGGGAGATACGCAGTATTTT.

The table lists this clone with a count of one. CDR3 coding DNA: TGCAGCGTGGACAGGGGCGGATCGAACACTGAAGCTTTCTTT. Translation gives CSVDRGGSNTEAFF. The chain carries TRBV29-1 and TRBJ1-1; TRBD1 matches at 9 bases. With V trimmed by 6 bases and J by 1 base, 6 bases remained unmatched. The CDR3 contains 14 residues. Germline CDR1 reads SQVTM; CDR2 reads ANQGSEA.

This clone was found once. V and J are TRBV5-8 and TRBJ2-7; D possibly corresponds to TRBD2 (5 bases). V lost 4 bases and J lost 13, with 9 bases in between. The CDR3 sequence is 9 residues long. The germline gives CDR1 SGHTS, CDR2 YDEGEE. The DNA for the CDR3 is TGTGCCAGCAGCAGCCGGGATTACTTC. Translating gives CASSSRDYF.

For the CDR3, the DNA is TGTGCCAGCAGCTTCACCGGGACTAGCAGGGAGACCCAGTACTTC. It translates to CASSFTGTSRETQYF. The rearrangement uses TRBV5-6 and TRBJ2-5, with 9 bases fitting TRBD2. Per the germline V gene, CDR1 is SGHDT and CDR2 is YYEEEE. The ends lost 2 bases at V and 5 bases at J; junction bases unmatched: 7. The CDR3 has 15 residues.

The J gene is TRBJ1-5, the V gene TRBV28; 9 nucleotides agree with TRBD1. With 10 bases clipped from V and 7 bases from J, the junction kept 17 bases outside the gene matches. CDR1 MDHEN and CDR2 SYDVKM come from the germline V gene. The CDR3 length is 16 residues. The CDR3 is CATRDPGQGLGQPQHF. CDR3 nucleotides: TGTGCCACCAGAGATCCGGGACAGGGTCTGGGCCAGCCCCAGCATTTT.

The gene calls are TRBV6-1 and TRBJ1-1; D may be TRBD1 (6 bases). Deletions cut 3 bases from V and 8 bases from J, with 10 bases between. The germline CDR1 and CDR2 sequences are MNHNS and SASEGT. This CDR3 has 12 amino acids. DNA of the CDR3: TGTGCCAGCAGTGATCAGGACAGAGAAGCTTTCTTT. Translating it yields CASSDQDREAFF.